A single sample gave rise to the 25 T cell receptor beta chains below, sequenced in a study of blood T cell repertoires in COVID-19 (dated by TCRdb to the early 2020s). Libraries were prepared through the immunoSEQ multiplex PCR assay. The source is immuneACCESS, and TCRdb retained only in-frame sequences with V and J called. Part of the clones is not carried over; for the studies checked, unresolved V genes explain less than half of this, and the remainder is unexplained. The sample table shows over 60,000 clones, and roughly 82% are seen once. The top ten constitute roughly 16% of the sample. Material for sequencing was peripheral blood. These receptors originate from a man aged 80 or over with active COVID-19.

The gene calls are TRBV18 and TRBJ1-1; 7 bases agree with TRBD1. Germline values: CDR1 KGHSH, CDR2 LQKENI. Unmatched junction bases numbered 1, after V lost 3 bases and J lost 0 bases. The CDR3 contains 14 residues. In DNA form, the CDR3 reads TGTGCCAGCTCACCGGACAGGATGAACACTGAAGCTTTCTTT. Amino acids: CASSPDRMNTEAFF.

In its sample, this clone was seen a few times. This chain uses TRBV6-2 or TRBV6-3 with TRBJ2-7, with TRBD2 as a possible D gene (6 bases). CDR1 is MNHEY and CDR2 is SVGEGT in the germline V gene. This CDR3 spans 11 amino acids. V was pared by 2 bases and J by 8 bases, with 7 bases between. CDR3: CASSYAGKQYF. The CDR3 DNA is TGTGCCAGCAGTTACGCGGGGAAGCAGTACTTC.

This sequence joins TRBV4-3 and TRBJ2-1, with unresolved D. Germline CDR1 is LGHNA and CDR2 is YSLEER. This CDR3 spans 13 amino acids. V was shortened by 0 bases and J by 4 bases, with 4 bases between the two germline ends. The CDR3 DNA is TGCGCCAGCAGCCAAGACAGTTACAATGAGCAGTTCTTC. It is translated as CASSQDSYNEQFF.

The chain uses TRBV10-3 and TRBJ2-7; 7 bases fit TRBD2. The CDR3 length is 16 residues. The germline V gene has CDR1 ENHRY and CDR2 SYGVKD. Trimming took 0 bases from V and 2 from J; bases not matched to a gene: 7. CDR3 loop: CAISESSLADTYEQYF. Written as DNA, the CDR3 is TGTGCCATCAGTGAGTCCTCCCTAGCGGACACCTACGAGCAGTACTTC.

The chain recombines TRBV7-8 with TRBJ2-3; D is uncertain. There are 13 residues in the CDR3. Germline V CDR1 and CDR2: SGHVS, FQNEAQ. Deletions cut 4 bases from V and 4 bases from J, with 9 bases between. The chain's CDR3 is CASSSLRPDTQYF. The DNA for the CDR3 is TGTGCCAGCAGCTCCCTGAGGCCAGATACGCAGTATTTT.

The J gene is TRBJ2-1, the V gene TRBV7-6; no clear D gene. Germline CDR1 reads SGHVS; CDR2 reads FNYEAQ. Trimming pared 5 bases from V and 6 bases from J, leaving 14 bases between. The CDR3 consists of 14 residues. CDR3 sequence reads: CASSETRLTNEQFF. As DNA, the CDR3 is TGTGCCAGCAGCGAGACACGGCTAACCAATGAGCAGTTCTTC.

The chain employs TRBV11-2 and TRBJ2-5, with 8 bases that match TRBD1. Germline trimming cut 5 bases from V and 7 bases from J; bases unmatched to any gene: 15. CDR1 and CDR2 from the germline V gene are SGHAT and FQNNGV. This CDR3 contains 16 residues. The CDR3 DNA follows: TGTGCCAGCAGCACAGGGGGGCGGGGCGGGTATGGGACCCAGTACTTC. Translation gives CASSTGGRGGYGTQYF.

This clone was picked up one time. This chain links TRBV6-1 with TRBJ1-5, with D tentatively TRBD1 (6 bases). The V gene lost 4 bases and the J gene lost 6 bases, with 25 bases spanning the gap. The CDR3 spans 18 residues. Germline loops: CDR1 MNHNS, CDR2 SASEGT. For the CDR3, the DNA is TGTGCCAGCAGTGGAGTTTATCGAGGGGCAGGGGCGATTCAGCCCCAGCATTTT. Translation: CASSGVYRGAGAIQPQHF.

The CDR3 sequence: CASLQPREIGTDTQYF. The DNA for the CDR3 is TGTGCCAGCCTCCAACCGCGGGAAATCGGGACAGATACGCAGTATTTT. The J gene is TRBJ2-3, the V gene TRBV27; a weak D match, TRBD2 (6 bases). The germline gives CDR1 MNHEY, CDR2 SMNVEV (reference sequence). The length of the CDR3 is 16 residues. V gave up 8 bases and J gave up 3 bases, with 21 bases separating them.

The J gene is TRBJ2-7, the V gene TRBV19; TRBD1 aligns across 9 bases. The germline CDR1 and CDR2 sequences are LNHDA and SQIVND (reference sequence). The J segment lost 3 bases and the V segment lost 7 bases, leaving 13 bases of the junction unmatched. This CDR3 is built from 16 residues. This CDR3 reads CASTSPGTGSGYEQYF. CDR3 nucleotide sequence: TGTGCCAGTACCTCCCCCGGGACAGGGAGCGGCTACGAGCAGTACTTC. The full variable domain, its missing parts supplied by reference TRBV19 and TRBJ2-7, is DGGITQSPKYLFRKEGQNVTLSCEQNLNHDAMYWYRQDPGQGLRLIYYSQIVNDFQKGDIAEGYSVSREKKESFPLTVTSAQKNPTAFYLCASTSPGTGSGYEQYFGPGTRLTVT.

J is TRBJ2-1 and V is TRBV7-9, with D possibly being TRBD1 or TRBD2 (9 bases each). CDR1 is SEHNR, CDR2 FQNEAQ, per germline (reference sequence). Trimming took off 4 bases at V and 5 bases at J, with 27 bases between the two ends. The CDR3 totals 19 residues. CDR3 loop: CASSYNRGHRTSVHNEQFF. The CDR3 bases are TGTGCCAGCAGCTACAACAGGGGGCATAGGACTAGCGTCCACAATGAGCAGTTCTTC.

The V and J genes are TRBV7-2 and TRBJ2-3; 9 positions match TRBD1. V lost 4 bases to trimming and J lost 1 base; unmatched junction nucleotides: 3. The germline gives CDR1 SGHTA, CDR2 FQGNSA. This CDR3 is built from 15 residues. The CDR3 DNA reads TGTGCCAGCAGCTCTCGGACAGGGGGCACAGATACGCAGTATTTT. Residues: CASSSRTGGTDTQYF.

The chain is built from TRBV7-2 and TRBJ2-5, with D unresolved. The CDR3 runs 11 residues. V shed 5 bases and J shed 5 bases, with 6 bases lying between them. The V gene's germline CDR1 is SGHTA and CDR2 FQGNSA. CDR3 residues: CASSRRETQYF. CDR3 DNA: TGTGCCAGCAGCCGGCGGGAGACCCAGTACTTC.

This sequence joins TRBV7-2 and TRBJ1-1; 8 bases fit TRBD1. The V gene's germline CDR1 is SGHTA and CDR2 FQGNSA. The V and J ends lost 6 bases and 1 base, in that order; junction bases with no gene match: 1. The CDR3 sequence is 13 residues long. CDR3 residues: CASRGQGNTEAFF. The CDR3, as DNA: TGTGCCAGCAGAGGACAGGGGAACACTGAAGCTTTCTTT.

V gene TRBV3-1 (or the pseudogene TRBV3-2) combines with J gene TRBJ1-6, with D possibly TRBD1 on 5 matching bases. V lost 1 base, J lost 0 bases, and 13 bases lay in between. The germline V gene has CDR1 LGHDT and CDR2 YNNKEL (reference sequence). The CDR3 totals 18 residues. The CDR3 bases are TGTGCCAGCAGCCAAGGGGGCAGTCGGAGCTCCTATAATTCACCCCTCCACTTT. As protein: CASSQGGSRSSYNSPLHF.

The CDR3, as DNA: TGTGCCAGCAGCTTAGCTTTAGGAGCTGGAAACACCATATATTTT. It codes for CASSLALGAGNTIYF. This rearrangement joins TRBV7-9 to TRBJ1-3; D gene unclear. V shed 0 bases and J shed 2 bases, with 8 bases lying between them. CDR1 and CDR2 (germline): SEHNR, FQNEAQ (reference sequence). The CDR3 covers 15 residues.

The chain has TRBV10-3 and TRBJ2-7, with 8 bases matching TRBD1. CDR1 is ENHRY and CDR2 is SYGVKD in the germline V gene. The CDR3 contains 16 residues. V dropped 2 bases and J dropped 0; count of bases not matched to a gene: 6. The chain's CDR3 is CAISEGDRTSSYEQYF. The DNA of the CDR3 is TGTGCCATCAGTGAGGGGGACAGGACGAGCTCCTACGAGCAGTACTTC.

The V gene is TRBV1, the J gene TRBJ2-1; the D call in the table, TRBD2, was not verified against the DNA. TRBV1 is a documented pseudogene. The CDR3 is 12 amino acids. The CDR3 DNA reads TGCACCAGCAGCCCCAACGGCAATGAGCAGTTCTTC. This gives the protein CTSSPNGNEQFF.

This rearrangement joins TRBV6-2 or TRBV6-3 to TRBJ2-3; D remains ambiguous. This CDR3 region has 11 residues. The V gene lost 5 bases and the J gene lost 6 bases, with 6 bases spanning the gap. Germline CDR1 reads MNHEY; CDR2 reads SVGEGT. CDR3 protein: CASSLLDTQYF. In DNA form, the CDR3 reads TGTGCCAGCAGTCTCCTTGATACGCAGTATTTT.

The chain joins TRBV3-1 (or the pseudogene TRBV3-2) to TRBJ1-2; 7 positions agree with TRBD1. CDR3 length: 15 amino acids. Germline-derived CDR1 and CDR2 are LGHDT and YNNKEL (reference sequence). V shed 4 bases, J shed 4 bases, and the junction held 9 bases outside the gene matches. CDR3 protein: CASSRRSRQGYGYTF. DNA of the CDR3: TGTGCCAGCAGCCGCAGAAGTAGACAGGGCTATGGCTACACCTTC.

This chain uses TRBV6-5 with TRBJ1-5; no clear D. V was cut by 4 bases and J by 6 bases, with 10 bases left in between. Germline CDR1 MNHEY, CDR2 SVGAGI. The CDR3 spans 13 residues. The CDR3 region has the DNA TGTGCCAGCAGTTTTGAGGCGGCTCAGCCCCAGCATTTT. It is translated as CASSFEAAQPQHF.

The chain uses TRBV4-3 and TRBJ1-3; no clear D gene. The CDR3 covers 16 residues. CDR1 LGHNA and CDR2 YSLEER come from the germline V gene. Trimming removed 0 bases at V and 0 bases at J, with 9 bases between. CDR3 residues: CASSQDNTFSGNTIYF. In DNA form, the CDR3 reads TGCGCCAGCAGCCAAGATAACACATTCTCTGGAAACACCATATATTTT.

The CDR3 region is CASSFGSYSYNSPLHF. The CDR3 DNA reads TGCGCCAGCAGCTTTGGCAGTTACTCCTATAATTCACCCCTCCACTTT. The rearrangement links TRBV5-1 to TRBJ1-6; D unclear. Trimming pared 2 bases from V and 0 bases from J, leaving 9 bases between. Germline V gene lookup returns CDR1 SGHRS and CDR2 YFSETQ. This CDR3 has 16 amino acids. The whole variable domain, remainder taken from reference TRBV5-1 and TRBJ1-6, is KAGVTQTPRYLIKTRGQQVTLSCSPISGHRSVSWYQQTPGQGLQFLFEYFSETQRNKGNFPGRFSGRQFSNSRSEMNVSTLELGDSALYLCASSFGSYSYNSPLHFGNGTRLTVT.

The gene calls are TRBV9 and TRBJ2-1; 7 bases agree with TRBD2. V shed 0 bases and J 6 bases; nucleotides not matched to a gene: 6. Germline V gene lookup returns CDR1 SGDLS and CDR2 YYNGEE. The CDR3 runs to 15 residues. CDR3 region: CASSVVERGFNEQFF. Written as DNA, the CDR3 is TGTGCCAGCAGCGTAGTTGAGCGGGGTTTCAATGAGCAGTTCTTC.

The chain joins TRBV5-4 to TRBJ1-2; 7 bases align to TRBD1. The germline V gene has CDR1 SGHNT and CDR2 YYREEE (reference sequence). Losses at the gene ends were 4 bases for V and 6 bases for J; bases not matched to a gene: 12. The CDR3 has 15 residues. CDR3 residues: CASSPEQGILNGYTF. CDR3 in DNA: TGTGCCAGCAGCCCGGAACAGGGGATCCTTAATGGCTACACCTTC.